Here is one T cell receptor beta chain with its context. Its antigen is unknown. This sample was included in a study of T cell repertoires in cytomegalovirus infection. Study in general: Both recently identified HLA-C-restricted and well-studied HLA-B-restricted CMV epitopes were used in the study. Indications of both CMV infection and matching HLA type were provided by public TCR beta signatures.

The CDR3 has 15 amino acids. The V gene end was trimmed by 3 bases and the J gene end by 8 bases; junction bases not matched to a gene: 11. Per germline, CDR1 DFQATT and CDR2 SNEGSKA (reference sequence). Study conclusions and caveats: Totalled public TCR beta family frequency picked out people who carried CMV plus the relevant HLA. HLA-C-restricted TCR beta clonotypes specific for CMV led the ex vivo response.

TCRdb fed the reads into MiXCR, producing one record per CDR3 protein. The repertoire holds 340,000 or so distinct CDR3 sequences, with 20% to 25% as singletons. The sequence was collected from a human donor in good health (CMV status not recorded). Some clones in this sample may be carry-over from other donors' samples. The V call is TRBV20-1, the J call TRBJ1-4, with TRBD1 matching 8 bases. The sequencing used cultured PBMCs, collected from culture after CMV antigen stimulation. In DNA, the CDR3 is TGCAGTGCTAGGGCGAAGCGACAGGGGACCGAAAAACTGTTTTTT. This codes for CSARAKRQGTEKLFF.